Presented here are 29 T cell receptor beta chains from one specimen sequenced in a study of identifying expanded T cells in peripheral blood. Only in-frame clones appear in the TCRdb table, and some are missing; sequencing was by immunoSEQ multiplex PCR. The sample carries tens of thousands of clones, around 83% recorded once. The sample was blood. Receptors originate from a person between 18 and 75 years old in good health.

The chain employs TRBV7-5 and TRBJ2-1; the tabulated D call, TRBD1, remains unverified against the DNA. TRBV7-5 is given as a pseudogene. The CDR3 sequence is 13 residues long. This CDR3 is CARSSWPHNEQFF. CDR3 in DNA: TGTGCCAGAAGCTCTTGGCCGCACAATGAGCAGTTCTTC.

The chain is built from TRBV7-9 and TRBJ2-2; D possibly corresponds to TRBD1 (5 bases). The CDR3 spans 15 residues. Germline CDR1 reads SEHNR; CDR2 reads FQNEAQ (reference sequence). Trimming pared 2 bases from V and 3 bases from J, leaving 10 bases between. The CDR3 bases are TGTGCCAGCAGCTTACAGGGTGGGGACACCGGGGAGCTGTTTTTT. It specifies CASSLQGGDTGELFF.

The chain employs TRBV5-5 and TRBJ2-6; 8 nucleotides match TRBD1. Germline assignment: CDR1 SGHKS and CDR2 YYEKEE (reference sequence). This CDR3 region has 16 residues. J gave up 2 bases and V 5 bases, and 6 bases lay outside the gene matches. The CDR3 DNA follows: TGTGCCAGCAGTTCGACAGGGGTAACTGGGGCCAACGTCCTGACTTTC. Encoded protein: CASSSTGVTGANVLTF.

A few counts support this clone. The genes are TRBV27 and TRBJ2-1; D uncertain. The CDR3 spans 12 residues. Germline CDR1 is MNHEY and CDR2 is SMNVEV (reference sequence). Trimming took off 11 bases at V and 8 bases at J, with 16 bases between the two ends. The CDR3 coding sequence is TGTGCCCGTCGGACGTCCCTTTATGAGCAGTTCTTC. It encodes CARRTSLYEQFF.

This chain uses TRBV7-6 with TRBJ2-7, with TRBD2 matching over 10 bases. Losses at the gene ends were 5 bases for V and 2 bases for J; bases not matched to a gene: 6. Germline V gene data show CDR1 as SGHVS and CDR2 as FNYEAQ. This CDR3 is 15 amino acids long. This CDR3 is CASSQATSGAYEQYF. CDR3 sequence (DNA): TGTGCCAGCAGCCAAGCCACTAGCGGGGCCTACGAGCAGTACTTC. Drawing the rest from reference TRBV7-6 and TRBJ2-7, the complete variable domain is GAGVSQSPRYKVTKRGQDVALRCDPISGHVSLYWYRQALGQGPEFLTYFNYEAQQDKSGLPNDRFSAERPEGSISTLTIQRTEQRDSAMYRCASSQATSGAYEQYFGPGTRLTVT.

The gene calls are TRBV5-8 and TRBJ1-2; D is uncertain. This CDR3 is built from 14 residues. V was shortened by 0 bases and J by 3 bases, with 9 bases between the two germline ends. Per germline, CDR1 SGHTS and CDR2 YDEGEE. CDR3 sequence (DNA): TGTGCCAGCAGCTTGGAAGGCTCTTACTATGGCTACACCTTC. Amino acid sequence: CASSLEGSYYGYTF.

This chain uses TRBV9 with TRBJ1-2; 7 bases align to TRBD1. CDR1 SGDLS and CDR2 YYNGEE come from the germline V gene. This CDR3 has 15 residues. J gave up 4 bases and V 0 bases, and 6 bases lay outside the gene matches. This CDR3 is CASSVATGDGYGYTF. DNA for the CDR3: TGTGCCAGCAGCGTAGCTACAGGGGACGGCTATGGCTACACCTTC.

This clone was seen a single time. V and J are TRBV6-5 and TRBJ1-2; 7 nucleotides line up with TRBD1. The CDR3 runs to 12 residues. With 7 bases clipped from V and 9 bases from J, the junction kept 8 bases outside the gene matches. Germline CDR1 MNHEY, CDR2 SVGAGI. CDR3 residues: CASTDRVMSYTF. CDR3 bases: TGTGCCAGCACCGACAGGGTAATGAGCTACACCTTC.

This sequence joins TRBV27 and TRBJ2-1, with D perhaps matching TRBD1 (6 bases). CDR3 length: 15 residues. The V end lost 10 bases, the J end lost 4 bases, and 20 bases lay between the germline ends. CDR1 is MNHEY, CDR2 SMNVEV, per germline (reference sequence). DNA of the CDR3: TGTGCCACCGCCTTACCGGACAGACCTTACAATGAGCAGTTCTTC. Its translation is CATALPDRPYNEQFF.

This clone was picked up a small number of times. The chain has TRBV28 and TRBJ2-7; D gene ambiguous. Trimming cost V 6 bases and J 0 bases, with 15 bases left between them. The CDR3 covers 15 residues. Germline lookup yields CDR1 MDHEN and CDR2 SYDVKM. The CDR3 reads CASSFLGRSSYEQYF. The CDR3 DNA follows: TGTGCCAGCAGCTTTCTAGGACGGAGCTCCTACGAGCAGTACTTC.

CDR3 in DNA: TGTGCCACCAGCAGCTTGGACAGTTACTCTGGAAACACCATATATTTT. Amino acids: CATSSLDSYSGNTIYF. The chain links TRBV15 to TRBJ1-3; possibly TRBD1 for D (6 bases). The CDR3 covers 16 residues. V was trimmed by 3 bases and J by 0 bases, leaving 12 bases between them. Germline CDR1 is LNHNV and CDR2 is YYDKDF (reference sequence).

The CDR3 is CASSLNAGGETGELFF. CDR3 sequence (DNA): TGTGCCAGCAGCTTAAATGCTGGGGGCGAAACCGGGGAGCTGTTTTTT. The chain combines TRBV7-3 with TRBJ2-2; D may be TRBD1 (6 bases). The CDR3 runs to 16 residues. Trimming pared 1 base from V and 5 bases from J, leaving 14 bases between. Germline CDR1 SGHTA, CDR2 FQGTGA.

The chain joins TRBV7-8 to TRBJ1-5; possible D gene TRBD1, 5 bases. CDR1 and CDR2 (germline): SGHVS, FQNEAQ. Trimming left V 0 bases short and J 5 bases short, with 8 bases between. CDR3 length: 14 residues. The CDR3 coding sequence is TGTGCCAGCAGCTTAGCGGGGGACTATCAGCCCCAGCATTTT. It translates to CASSLAGDYQPQHF.

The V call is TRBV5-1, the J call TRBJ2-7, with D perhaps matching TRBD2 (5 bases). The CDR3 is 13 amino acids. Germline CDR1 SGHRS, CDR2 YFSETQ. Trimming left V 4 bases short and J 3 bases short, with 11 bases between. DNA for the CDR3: TGCGCCAGCAGCGATACTAGTAACTACGAGCAGTACTTC. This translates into CASSDTSNYEQYF.

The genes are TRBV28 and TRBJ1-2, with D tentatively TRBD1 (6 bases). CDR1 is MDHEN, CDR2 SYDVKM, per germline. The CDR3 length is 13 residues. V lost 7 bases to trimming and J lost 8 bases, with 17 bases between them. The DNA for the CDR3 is TGTGCCAGCATTCGCGAGGGGGGGTTAGGCTACACCTTC. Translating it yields CASIREGGLGYTF.

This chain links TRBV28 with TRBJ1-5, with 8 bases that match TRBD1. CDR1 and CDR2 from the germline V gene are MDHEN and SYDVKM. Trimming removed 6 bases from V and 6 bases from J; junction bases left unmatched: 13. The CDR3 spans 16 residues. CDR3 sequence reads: CASRRPPRTGPQPQHF. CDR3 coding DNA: TGTGCCAGCAGGCGCCCACCTCGGACAGGGCCTCAGCCCCAGCATTTT.

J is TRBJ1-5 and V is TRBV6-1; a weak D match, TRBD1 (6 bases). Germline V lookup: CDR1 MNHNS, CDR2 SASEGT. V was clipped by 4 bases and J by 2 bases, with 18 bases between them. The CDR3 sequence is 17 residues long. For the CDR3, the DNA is TGTGCCAGCAGTGGATGGACTGAGGGGGGTCGCAATCAGCCCCAGCATTTT. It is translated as CASSGWTEGGRNQPQHF.

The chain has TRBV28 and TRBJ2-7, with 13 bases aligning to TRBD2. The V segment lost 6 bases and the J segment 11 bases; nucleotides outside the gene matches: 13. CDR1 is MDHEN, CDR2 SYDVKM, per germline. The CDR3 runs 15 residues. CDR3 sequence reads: CASRRTGTSGKGEYF. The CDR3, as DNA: TGTGCCAGCAGGAGAACCGGGACTAGCGGGAAAGGAGAGTACTTC.

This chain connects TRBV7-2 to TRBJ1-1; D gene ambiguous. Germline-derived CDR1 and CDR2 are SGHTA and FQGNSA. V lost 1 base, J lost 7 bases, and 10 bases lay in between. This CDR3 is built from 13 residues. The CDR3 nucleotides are TGTGCCAGCAGCTTAGTCGGGTCGGATGAAGCTTTCTTT. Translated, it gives CASSLVGSDEAFF. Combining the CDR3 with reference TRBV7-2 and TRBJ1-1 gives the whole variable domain GAGVSQSPSNKVTEKGKDVELRCDPISGHTALYWYRQSLGQGLEFLIYFQGNSAPDKSGLPSDRFSAERTGGSVSTLTIQRTQQEDSAVYLCASSLVGSDEAFFGQGTRLTVV.

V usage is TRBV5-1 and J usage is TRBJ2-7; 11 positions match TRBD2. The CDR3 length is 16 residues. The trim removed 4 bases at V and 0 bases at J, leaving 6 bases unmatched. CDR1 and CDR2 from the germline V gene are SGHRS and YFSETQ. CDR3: CASSLGGTSGSYEQYF. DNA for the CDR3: TGCGCCAGCAGCCTGGGAGGGACTAGCGGCTCCTACGAGCAGTACTTC.

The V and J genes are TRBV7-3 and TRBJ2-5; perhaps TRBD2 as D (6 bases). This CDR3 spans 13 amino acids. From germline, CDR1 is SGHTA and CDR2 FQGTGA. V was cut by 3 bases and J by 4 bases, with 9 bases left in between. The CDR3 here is CASSLAGIETQYF. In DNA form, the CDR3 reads TGTGCCAGCAGCTTGGCGGGGATAGAGACCCAGTACTTC.

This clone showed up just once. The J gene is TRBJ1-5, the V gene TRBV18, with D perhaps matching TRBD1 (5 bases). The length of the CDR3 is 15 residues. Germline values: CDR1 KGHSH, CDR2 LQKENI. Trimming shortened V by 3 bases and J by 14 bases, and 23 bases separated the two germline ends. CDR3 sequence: CASSPDATGGRGKHF. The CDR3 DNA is TGTGCCAGCTCACCTGACGCGACCGGGGGAAGGGGTAAGCATTTT.

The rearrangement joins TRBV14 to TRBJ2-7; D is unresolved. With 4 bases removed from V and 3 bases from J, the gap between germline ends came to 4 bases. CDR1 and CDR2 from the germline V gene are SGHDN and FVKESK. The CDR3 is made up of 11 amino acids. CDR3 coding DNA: TGTGCCAGCAGCCTTTACTACGAGCAGTACTTC. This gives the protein CASSLYYEQYF. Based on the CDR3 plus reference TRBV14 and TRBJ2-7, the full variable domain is EAGVTQFPSHSVIEKGQTVTLRCDPISGHDNLYWYRRVMGKEIKFLLHFVKESKQDESGMPNNRFLAERTGGTYSTLKVQPAELEDSGVYFCASSLYYEQYFGPGTRLTVT.

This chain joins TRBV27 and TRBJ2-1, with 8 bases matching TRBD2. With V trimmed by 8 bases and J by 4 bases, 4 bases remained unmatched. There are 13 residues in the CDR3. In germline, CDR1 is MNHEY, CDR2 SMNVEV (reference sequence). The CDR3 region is CASRTSGYNEQFF. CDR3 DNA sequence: TGTGCCAGCCGCACTAGCGGTTACAATGAGCAGTTCTTC.

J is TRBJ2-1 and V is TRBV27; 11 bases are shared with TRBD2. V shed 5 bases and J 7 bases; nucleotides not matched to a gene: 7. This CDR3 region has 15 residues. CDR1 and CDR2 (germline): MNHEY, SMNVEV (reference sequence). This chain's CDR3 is CASSRLAGSFNEQFF. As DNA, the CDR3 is TGTGCCAGCAGTCGACTAGCGGGATCCTTTAATGAGCAGTTCTTC.

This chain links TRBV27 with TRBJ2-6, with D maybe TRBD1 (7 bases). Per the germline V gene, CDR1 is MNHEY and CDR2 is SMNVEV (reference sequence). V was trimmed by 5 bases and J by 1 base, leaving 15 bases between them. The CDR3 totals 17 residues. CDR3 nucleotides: TGTGCCAGCAGTATGACAGGGAGGTTGTCTGGGGCCAACGTCCTGACTTTC. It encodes CASSMTGRLSGANVLTF.

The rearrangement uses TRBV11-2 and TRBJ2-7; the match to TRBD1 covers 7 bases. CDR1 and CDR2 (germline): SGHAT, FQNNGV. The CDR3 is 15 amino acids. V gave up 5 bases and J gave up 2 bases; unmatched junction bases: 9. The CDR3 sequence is CASSEGTAFTYEQYF. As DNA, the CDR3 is TGTGCCAGCAGCGAAGGGACAGCATTTACCTACGAGCAGTACTTC.

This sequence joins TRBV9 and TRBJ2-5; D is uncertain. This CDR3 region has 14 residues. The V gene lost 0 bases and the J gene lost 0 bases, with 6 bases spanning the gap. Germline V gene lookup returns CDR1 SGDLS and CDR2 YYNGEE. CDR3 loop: CASSVDRYQETQYF. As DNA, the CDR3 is TGTGCCAGCAGCGTAGATCGATACCAAGAGACCCAGTACTTC.

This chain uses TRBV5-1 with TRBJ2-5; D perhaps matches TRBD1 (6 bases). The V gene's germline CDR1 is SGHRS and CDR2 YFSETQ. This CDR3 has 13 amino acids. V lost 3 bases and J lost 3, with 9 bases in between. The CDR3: CASSWDTEETQYF. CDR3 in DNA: TGCGCCAGCAGCTGGGACACCGAAGAGACCCAGTACTTC.